This entry lists 27 T cell receptor beta chains sequenced from one sample in a study of OX40 agonist ivuxolimab in advanced cancers. Clones were sequenced by immunoSEQ multiplex PCR, and TCRdb holds only the in-frame ones, with some missing. The sample carries tens of thousands of clones, around nine tenths recorded once. The sample in question was CD4+ or CD8+ T cells sorted from blood, obtained in a trial of the OX40 agonist ivuxolimab. These receptors were obtained from an adult with an advanced solid tumor such as melanoma, head and neck, liver or kidney cancer.

The chain is built from TRBV28 and TRBJ2-3; TRBD2 matches at 8 bases. This CDR3 region has 18 residues. Germline lookup yields CDR1 MDHEN and CDR2 SYDVKM. The junction had 16 bases not matched to a gene; V was cut back by 6 bases and J by 2 bases. This CDR3 is CASSLVGGGQLFTDTQYF. CDR3 DNA sequence: TGTGCCAGCAGCCTCGTCGGCGGGGGGCAATTATTCACAGATACGCAGTATTTT.

V gene TRBV29-1 combines with J gene TRBJ2-1; TRBD1 matches at 9 bases. This CDR3 spans 12 amino acids. Germline V lookup: CDR1 SQVTM, CDR2 ANQGSEA. Trimming cost V 7 bases and J 6 bases; bases outside gene matches: 4. The DNA for the CDR3 is TGCAGCGCTGAGGACAGGGGCAATGAGCAGTTCTTC. It translates to CSAEDRGNEQFF.

A single count supports this clone. The rearrangement joins TRBV29-1 to TRBJ2-5; D is undetermined. Germline CDR1 SQVTM, CDR2 ANQGSEA. Deletions cut 7 bases from V and 2 bases from J, with 11 bases between. This CDR3 region has 12 residues. Here the CDR3 DNA reads TGCAGCGCTTTGGCTCCGCAAGAGACCCAGTACTTC. Its translation: CSALAPQETQYF.

V is TRBV25-1 and J is TRBJ1-5; unclear D gene. The V gene lost 5 bases and the J gene lost 4 bases, with 6 bases spanning the gap. This CDR3 contains 12 residues. Germline V gives CDR1 MGHDK, CDR2 SYGVNS. CDR3 region: CASSKGNQPQHF. Written as DNA, the CDR3 is TGTGCCAGCAGTAAAGGGAATCAGCCCCAGCATTTT.

J is TRBJ1-1 and V is TRBV19, with D possibly being TRBD1 (6 bases). Trimming shortened V by 5 bases and J by 9 bases, and 13 bases separated the two germline ends. Germline V lookup: CDR1 LNHDA, CDR2 SQIVND (reference sequence). The CDR3 has 12 residues. CDR3 nucleotide sequence: TGTGCCAGTAGTCTGGACAGTTTCAAAGCTTTCTTT. Protein: CASSLDSFKAFF. Filled out from reference TRBV19 and TRBJ1-1, the complete variable domain reads DGGITQSPKYLFRKEGQNVTLSCEQNLNHDAMYWYRQDPGQGLRLIYYSQIVNDFQKGDIAEGYSVSREKKESFPLTVTSAQKNPTAFYLCASSLDSFKAFFGQGTRLTVV.

The chain employs TRBV11-2 and TRBJ2-7; D is possibly TRBD1 (6 bases). This CDR3 region has 15 residues. Germline V gene data show CDR1 as SGHAT and CDR2 as FQNNGV. Trimming removed 8 bases from V and 5 bases from J, with 22 bases in between. The CDR3, as DNA: TGTGCCAGCTCCCTTCGACGGAACAGGGTGCACGAGCAGTACTTC. This gives the protein CASSLRRNRVHEQYF.

This chain links TRBV19 with TRBJ1-1; D is unresolved. The CDR3 has 13 amino acids. V gave up 5 bases and J gave up 1 base, with 8 bases separating them. Germline V gives CDR1 LNHDA, CDR2 SQIVND (reference sequence). CDR3 in DNA: TGTGCCAGTAGTTGGGCGGCGAACACTGAAGCTTTCTTT. It specifies CASSWAANTEAFF.

The chain combines TRBV11-3 with TRBJ2-5, with TRBD2 identical over 15 bases. The germline V gene encodes CDR1 SGHNT and CDR2 YENEEA. Trimming took 5 bases from V and 3 from J; bases not matched to a gene: 7. This CDR3 is 17 amino acids long. The CDR3 coding sequence is TGTGCCAGCAGCACCGGGACTAGCGGGGGGCAGGAAGAGACCCAGTACTTC. Its protein product is CASSTGTSGGQEETQYF.

This chain joins TRBV2 and TRBJ1-5, with D possibly being TRBD1 (5 bases). The CDR3 consists of 15 residues. The ends were cut back, 6 bases at V and 5 bases at J, with 17 bases in the middle. Per the germline V gene, CDR1 is SNHLY and CDR2 is FYNNEI. CDR3 loop: CASSLTGDGDQPQHF. The CDR3 nucleotides read TGTGCCAGCAGCCTAACTGGGGACGGTGATCAGCCCCAGCATTTT.

The chain combines TRBV2 with TRBJ2-7; no clear D gene. Germline lookup yields CDR1 SNHLY and CDR2 FYNNEI. The CDR3 has 14 residues. V lost 8 bases to trimming and J lost 0 bases, with 14 bases between them. The CDR3 DNA sequence: TGTGCCAGCGAGATCGGAAGAGACTCCTACGAGCAGTACTTC. As protein: CASEIGRDSYEQYF.

The V gene is TRBV25-1, the J gene TRBJ2-3; 7 positions agree with TRBD2. Germline values: CDR1 MGHDK, CDR2 SYGVNS. The trim removed 5 bases at V and 5 bases at J, leaving 7 bases unmatched. The CDR3 sequence is 14 residues long. In nucleotides, the CDR3 is TGTGCCAGCAGTAAAGTGGGGGGGTTAGATACGCAGTATTTT. Protein product: CASSKVGGLDTQYF.

The chain combines TRBV19 with TRBJ1-2; no firm D call. This CDR3 comprises 14 residues. Trimming took 3 bases from V and 4 from J, leaving 12 bases between them. The germline V gene encodes CDR1 LNHDA and CDR2 SQIVND (reference sequence). CDR3 coding DNA: TGTGCCAGTAGTATCGGTTTGGGCGGCTATGGCTACACCTTC. It is translated as CASSIGLGGYGYTF.

The chain has TRBV5-5 and TRBJ2-1; TRBD2 agrees at 8 bases. CDR1 and CDR2 (germline): SGHKS, YYEKEE (reference sequence). Trimming took 5 bases from V and 6 from J; bases not matched to a gene: 7. The CDR3 is 14 amino acids. The CDR3 region has the DNA TGTGCCAGCAGGCGGGGGGTGACGGCCAATGAGCAGTTCTTC. This encodes CASRRGVTANEQFF.

The V call is TRBV7-9, the J call TRBJ2-1; D could derive from TRBD1 or TRBD2 (7 bases each). V dropped 5 bases and J dropped 3 bases, with 23 bases sitting between them. The CDR3 runs to 18 residues. Per the germline V gene, CDR1 is SEHNR and CDR2 is FQNEAQ (reference sequence). CDR3 in DNA: TGTGCCAGCAGCGCCCCCAGGGGGTGGGGGGGAGACTACAATGAGCAGTTCTTC. Protein product: CASSAPRGWGGDYNEQFF.

J is TRBJ2-1 and V is TRBV7-9; 9 nucleotides line up with TRBD1. V gave up 5 bases and J gave up 8 bases; unmatched junction bases: 16. CDR1 SEHNR and CDR2 FQNEAQ come from the germline V gene (reference sequence). This CDR3 is built from 17 residues. The CDR3 is CASSLPRGHRGQDEQFF. CDR3 nucleotides: TGTGCCAGCAGCCTGCCTAGGGGTCACAGGGGGCAGGATGAGCAGTTCTTC.

The rearrangement uses TRBV4-3 and TRBJ1-2; tentative D call: TRBD1 (5 bases). From germline, CDR1 is LGHNA and CDR2 YSLEER. With 0 bases removed from V and 5 bases from J, the gap between germline ends came to 19 bases. The CDR3 runs to 17 residues. CDR3 nucleotides: TGCGCCAGCAGCCAAGATGGGGCCGTTGGGGCCCTTTATGGCTACACCTTC. This gives the protein CASSQDGAVGALYGYTF.

This clone was seen many times. The chain uses TRBV29-1 and TRBJ2-7; D unclear. The CDR3 is 12 residues long. V lost 0 bases, J lost 5 bases, and 8 bases lay in between. Germline CDR1 and CDR2: SQVTM and ANQGSEA. CDR3 in DNA: TGCAGCGTTGAAGAGCAAAGGAACGAGCAGTACTTC. Translated: CSVEEQRNEQYF.

The chain employs TRBV27 and TRBJ2-3; TRBD1 matches 7 bases. Trimming removed 1 base from V and 7 bases from J; junction bases left unmatched: 14. Germline V CDR1 and CDR2: MNHEY, SMNVEV (reference sequence). The CDR3 consists of 17 residues. The CDR3 loop reads CASSLLKRGGLLNTQYF. In DNA form, the CDR3 reads TGTGCCAGCAGTTTATTAAAGCGAGGGGGCCTCTTGAATACGCAGTATTTT.

This chain links TRBV6-4 with TRBJ1-4; a weak D match, TRBD1 (6 bases). The CDR3 runs 14 residues. Looked up from germline, CDR1 is MRHNA and CDR2 is SNTAGT. V lost 6 bases and J lost 5, with 13 bases in between. In DNA, the CDR3 is TGTGCCAGCAGCCCTCGGACAGAGAATGAAAAACTGTTTTTT. Translated, it gives CASSPRTENEKLFF.

The J gene is TRBJ1-2, the V gene TRBV5-4; 8 bases match TRBD1. The V gene end was trimmed by 0 bases and the J gene end by 6 bases; junction bases not matched to a gene: 7. Germline V gene sequence: CDR1 SGHNT, CDR2 YYREEE (reference sequence). The CDR3 runs to 15 residues. CDR3 loop: CASSLVRTGWDGYTF. The CDR3 DNA is TGTGCCAGCAGCTTGGTCAGGACAGGGTGGGATGGCTACACCTTC.

The genes are TRBV7-6 and TRBJ2-7; 8 nucleotides line up with TRBD1. CDR3 length: 15 amino acids. V dropped 7 bases and J dropped 7; count of bases not matched to a gene: 15. Looked up from germline, CDR1 is SGHVS and CDR2 is FNYEAQ. CDR3: CASTNRGQGGVEQYF. The DNA for the CDR3 is TGTGCCAGCACCAATAGAGGACAGGGCGGGGTTGAGCAGTACTTC.

The CDR3 sequence is CASSLELGGNEKLFF. Here the CDR3 DNA reads TGTGCCAGCAGCTTGGAATTAGGAGGGAACGAAAAACTGTTTTTT. The chain carries TRBV5-4 and TRBJ1-4; D unclear. CDR3 length equals 15 residues. The germline CDR1 and CDR2 sequences are SGHNT and YYREEE (reference sequence). Trimming stripped 0 bases from V and 8 bases from J, with 14 bases between. Using reference TRBV5-4 and TRBJ1-4 for the parts outside the CDR3, the full variable domain is ETGVTQSPTHLIKTRGQQVTLRCSSQSGHNTVSWYQQALGQGPQFIFQYYREEENGRGNFPPRFSGLQFPNYSSELNVNALELDDSALYLCASSLELGGNEKLFFGSGTQLSVL.

The chain employs TRBV9 and TRBJ2-1, with a weak D call TRBD1 (7 bases). The CDR3 is made up of 16 amino acids. V lost 0 bases and J 0 bases, leaving 10 bases between the germline ends. In germline, CDR1 is SGDLS, CDR2 YYNGEE. In DNA form, the CDR3 reads TGTGCCAGCAGCGTAGGTCAGGGGGGCTCCTACAATGAGCAGTTCTTC. It yields the protein CASSVGQGGSYNEQFF.

The chain has TRBV5-1 and TRBJ1-2; perhaps TRBD1 as D (5 bases). Looked up from germline, CDR1 is SGHRS and CDR2 is YFSETQ. V shed 3 bases and J shed 4 bases, with 10 bases lying between them. The CDR3 length is 13 residues. In DNA form, the CDR3 reads TGCGCCAGCAGCTCCGGGGCCTTCTATGGCTACACCTTC. This encodes CASSSGAFYGYTF. Together with reference TRBV5-1 and TRBJ1-2, the CDR3 gives the full variable domain: KAGVTQTPRYLIKTRGQQVTLSCSPISGHRSVSWYQQTPGQGLQFLFEYFSETQRNKGNFPGRFSGRQFSNSRSEMNVSTLELGDSALYLCASSSGAFYGYTFGSGTRLTVV.

The rearrangement uses TRBV6-5 and TRBJ2-7; 8 bases agree with TRBD2. CDR3 size: 12 residues. Germline V gene data show CDR1 as MNHEY and CDR2 as SVGAGI. V was clipped by 7 bases and J by 4 bases; unmatched bases: 3. Here the CDR3 reads CASTGGGYEQYF. The CDR3, as DNA: TGTGCCAGCACCGGGGGGGGGTACGAGCAGTACTTC.

V and J are TRBV14 and TRBJ2-5, with D uncertain. With 3 bases removed from V and 3 bases from J, the gap between germline ends came to 8 bases. The germline CDR1 and CDR2 sequences are SGHDN and FVKESK. This CDR3 contains 13 residues. The CDR3 DNA sequence: TGTGCCAGCAGCCATTACAGCAAAGAGACCCAGTACTTC. It translates to CASSHYSKETQYF.

The rearrangement joins TRBV4-3 to TRBJ1-5; no reliable D call. V was clipped by 0 bases and J by 7 bases, with 13 bases between them. There are 15 residues in the CDR3. From germline, CDR1 is LGHNA and CDR2 YSLEER. CDR3 DNA sequence: TGCGCCAGCAGCCAAGAAGGGTCCCCAAGGCAGCCCCAGCATTTT. Translation gives CASSQEGSPRQPQHF.